The 7 T cell receptor beta chains reported below all come from one sample, sequenced in a study of T-cell reconstitution after alpha-beta-depleted transplantation in children. For TCRbeta, the library was prepared with unique molecular identifiers. TCRdb reanalysed the PCR reads using MiXCR and keeps one entry per CDR3 protein. The table has about 640,000 distinct CDR3 sequences, roughly 15% seen once. The sample consisted of PBMCs from the stem cell graft donor, taken from the stem cell graft. The receptors originated from a human donor who donated a stem cell graft to a child with acute myeloid leukemia.

This clonotype was picked up a small number of times. This chain uses TRBV18 with TRBJ1-1; D is ambiguous. The germline gives CDR1 KGHSH, CDR2 LQKENI. The length of the CDR3 is 13 residues. Between the trimmed V and J ends, which lost 4 bases and 4 bases, there was a span of 10 bases. This CDR3 reads CASSREKGTEAFF. CDR3 DNA sequence: TGTGCCAGCTCACGTGAAAAAGGCACTGAAGCTTTCTTT.

The V and J genes are TRBV25-1 and TRBJ2-1; 7 bases are shared with TRBD2. J was trimmed by 9 bases and V by 7 bases; bases with no gene match: 15. In germline, CDR1 is MGHDK, CDR2 SYGVNS. The CDR3 covers 15 residues. The CDR3: CASTPGTGGRAEQFF. CDR3 coding DNA: TGTGCCAGCACTCCCGGGACGGGGGGACGGGCTGAGCAGTTCTTC. The variable domain in full, with the rest retrieved from reference TRBV25-1 and TRBJ2-1, is EADIYQTPRYLVIGTGKKITLECSQTMGHDKMYWYQQDPGMELHLIHYSYGVNSTEKGDLSSESTVSRIRTEHFPLTLESARPSHTSQYLCASTPGTGGRAEQFFGPGTRLTVL.

This clonotype has ten or more counts. This chain connects TRBV20-1 to TRBJ2-3; D tentatively fits TRBD1 or TRBD2 (6 bases each). Per germline, CDR1 DFQATT and CDR2 SNEGSKA (reference sequence). Trimming stripped 3 bases from V and 2 bases from J, with 18 bases between. The CDR3 spans 16 residues. In DNA form, the CDR3 reads TGCAGTGCTAGTTCTCGGGGGCGGGATGCCACAGATACGCAGTATTTT. It is translated as CSASSRGRDATDTQYF.

This clonotype was found a few times. This chain connects TRBV7-2 to TRBJ2-3, with D possibly being TRBD1 or TRBD2 (6 bases each). V lost 4 bases, J lost 1 base, and 15 bases lay in between. CDR1 and CDR2 from the germline V gene are SGHTA and FQGNSA. This CDR3 contains 16 residues. The CDR3 DNA reads TGTGCCAGCAGCTCCCCTAGCGAGGGGGGCACAGATACGCAGTATTTT. It yields the protein CASSSPSEGGTDTQYF.

This clonotype came up many times. V and J are TRBV20-1 and TRBJ2-2; a weak D match, TRBD1 (5 bases). CDR1 and CDR2 from the germline V gene are DFQATT and SNEGSKA (reference sequence). CDR3 length: 15 residues. The V end was cut by 0 bases, the J end by 3 bases, with 11 bases between. The CDR3 region is CSARERQTDTGELFF. CDR3 DNA: TGCAGTGCTAGAGAAAGACAGACCGACACCGGGGAGCTGTTTTTT.

A few counts support this clonotype. The V and J genes are TRBV7-9 and TRBJ2-5, with a tentative D call TRBD2 (6 bases). Germline assignment: CDR1 SEHNR and CDR2 FQNEAQ (reference sequence). Trimming pared 1 base from V and 3 bases from J, leaving 15 bases between. The length of the CDR3 is 16 residues. The CDR3 loop is CASSLGPGGAKETQYF. Here the CDR3 DNA reads TGTGCCAGCAGCTTAGGACCCGGCGGGGCAAAAGAGACCCAGTACTTC.

The table lists this clonotype with many counts. The chain combines TRBV20-1 with TRBJ2-7, with a tentative D call TRBD1 (5 bases). The length of the CDR3 is 12 residues. Germline CDR1 DFQATT, CDR2 SNEGSKA (reference sequence). The V end was cut by 5 bases, the J end by 4 bases, with 12 bases between. The CDR3 nucleotides are TGCAGTGCTTGGGAAAGGGGTTACGAGCAGTACGTC. This codes for CSAWERGYEQYV.